These 3 T cell receptor beta chains were all obtained from the same sample, sequenced in a study of T cells in tuberculosis. The time point: new active TB diagnosis, blood taken before or within 7 days of starting treatment. The method was immunoSEQ multiplex PCR; TCRdb's version includes in-frame clones alone and lacks a portion of them. The data contain tens of thousands of clones, 86% of them singletons. Sequences were derived from PBMCs, sampled at tuberculosis diagnosis. The receptors derive from an adult with tuberculosis.

The chain combines TRBV9 with TRBJ2-1; D is unclear. Germline values: CDR1 SGDLS, CDR2 YYNGEE. V lost 4 bases, J lost 5 bases, and 16 bases lay in between. The CDR3 consists of 15 residues. The CDR3 region is CASSPRGDRNNEQFF. CDR3 DNA sequence: TGTGCCAGCAGCCCAAGAGGTGACCGTAACAATGAGCAGTTCTTC.

The V gene is TRBV2, the J gene TRBJ2-7, with D hard to call. V lost 7 bases and J 0 bases, leaving 13 bases between the germline ends. The CDR3 consists of 14 residues. CDR1 and CDR2 from the germline V gene are SNHLY and FYNNEI. CDR3 in amino acids: CASTRETFSYEQYF. In nucleotides, the CDR3 is TGTGCCAGCACTCGAGAGACTTTCTCCTACGAGCAGTACTTC.

This chain's CDR3 is CATSRDMGATNEKLFF. CDR3 bases: TGTGCCACCAGCAGAGATATGGGAGCAACTAATGAAAAACTGTTTTTT. The chain is built from TRBV15 and TRBJ1-4; D is ambiguous. V lost 0 bases, J lost 0 bases, and 8 bases lay in between. CDR1 LNHNV and CDR2 YYDKDF come from the germline V gene (reference sequence). This CDR3 has 16 residues.